The 23 T cell receptor beta chains below come from one sample, sequenced in a study of post-analysis software for immune sequencing data. Study findings and constraints: Elevated frequency relative to controls characterized 4 or 5 TRBV segments in patients, TRBV5-6, TRBV5-1 and TRBV20-1 among them.

Their target antigens are unknown. TCR beta libraries were prepared from cDNA with unique molecular identifiers. TCRdb used MiXCR to reprocess the PCR reads, holding one entry per CDR3 protein. This repertoire shows hundreds of thousands of distinct CDR3 sequences, roughly 29% found once; its top ten account for around 0.56%. Sequenced: blood. Receptors were obtained from a girl aged 5 to 17 with multiple sclerosis.

This clonotype was seen more than once but under ten times. The gene calls are TRBV18 and TRBJ2-5, with D possibly TRBD1 on 5 matching bases. Germline-derived CDR1 and CDR2 are KGHSH and LQKENI. This CDR3 is built from 14 residues. V lost 1 base to trimming and J lost 0 bases, with 6 bases between them. The CDR3 bases are TGTGCCAGCTCACCACGACAGAACCAAGAGACCCAGTACTTC. Protein sequence: CASSPRQNQETQYF.

The V call is TRBV6-2 or TRBV6-3, the J call TRBJ2-1; D is perhaps TRBD1 (5 bases). This CDR3 is 15 amino acids long. Trimming left V 5 bases short and J 9 bases short, with 20 bases between. CDR1 is MNHEY, CDR2 SVGEGT, per germline. DNA of the CDR3: TGTGCCAGCAGTCCGGAAGACAGACTCTTGGGTGAGCAGTTCTTC. Protein: CASSPEDRLLGEQFF.

This chain links TRBV28 with TRBJ2-4; 9 bases align to TRBD2. The V segment lost 7 bases and the J segment 1 base; nucleotides outside the gene matches: 5. This CDR3 has 15 residues. From germline, CDR1 is MDHEN and CDR2 SYDVKM. The CDR3 nucleotides read TGTGCCAGCACACTAGCGGGTTCGGCCAAAAACATTCAGTACTTC. Protein product: CASTLAGSAKNIQYF.

The chain links TRBV6-2 or TRBV6-3 to TRBJ1-1; D may be TRBD1 (5 bases). V was pared by 8 bases and J by 0 bases, with 10 bases between. The germline V gene encodes CDR1 MNHEY and CDR2 SVGEGT. This CDR3 contains 13 residues. This chain's CDR3 is CASSGIMNTEAFF. DNA for the CDR3: TGTGCCAGCTCAGGGATTATGAACACTGAAGCTTTCTTT.

This clonotype was seen a single time. The chain combines TRBV28 with TRBJ2-1; D unclear. Looked up from germline, CDR1 is MDHEN and CDR2 is SYDVKM. The CDR3 loop spans 13 amino acids. V was trimmed by 6 bases and J by 5 bases, leaving 11 bases between them. Written as DNA, the CDR3 is TGTGCCAGCAGCCTACCCTTGGACAATGAGCAGTTCTTC. Translated: CASSLPLDNEQFF.

CDR3 protein: CASSRRQGIYEQYF. CDR3 DNA sequence: TGTGCCAGCAGCCGTAGACAGGGGATCTACGAGCAGTACTTC. The genes are TRBV14 and TRBJ2-7, with 8 positions matching TRBD1. This CDR3 spans 14 amino acids. J was trimmed by 3 bases and V by 4 bases; bases with no gene match: 5. Germline loops: CDR1 SGHDN, CDR2 FVKESK.

V gene TRBV28 combines with J gene TRBJ2-5; D is perhaps TRBD1 or TRBD2 (5 bases each). Germline values: CDR1 MDHEN, CDR2 SYDVKM. The CDR3 is 15 amino acids. The germline V and J ends were trimmed by 2 bases and 2 bases, with 12 bases remaining between them. This CDR3 is CASSLPGTAQETQYF. DNA for the CDR3: TGTGCCAGCAGTTTACCCGGGACGGCTCAAGAGACCCAGTACTTC.

This clonotype was counted at least ten times. This chain connects TRBV7-2 to TRBJ2-5; D remains ambiguous. Germline CDR1 reads SGHTA; CDR2 reads FQGNSA. The CDR3 length is 16 residues. The ends were cut back, 1 base at V and 3 bases at J, with 15 bases in the middle. This chain's CDR3 is CASSLVAGRPKETQYF. As DNA, the CDR3 is TGTGCCAGCAGCTTAGTAGCTGGCAGACCCAAAGAGACCCAGTACTTC.

The chain couples TRBV12-3 or TRBV12-4 to TRBJ1-4, with D tentatively TRBD1 (6 bases). The ends were cut back, 6 bases at V and 6 bases at J, with 11 bases in the middle. The CDR3 sequence is 13 residues long. The CDR3 DNA sequence: TGTGCCAGCAGGAGAAGGACAGATGAAAAACTGTTTTTT. It translates to CASRRRTDEKLFF.

J is TRBJ2-5 and V is TRBV11-2, with TRBD2 identical over 8 bases. V trimming: 0 bases; J trimming: 4 bases; junction bases outside the gene matches: 7. The CDR3 spans 16 residues. Germline CDR1 is SGHAT and CDR2 is FQNNGV. The CDR3, as DNA: TGTGCCAGCAGCTTAGACCCGGGAGGGCCGGTAGAGACCCAGTACTTC. Translating it yields CASSLDPGGPVETQYF.

This chain's CDR3 is CASSGYRAGGSQETQYF. The CDR3 coding sequence is TGTGCCAGCAGCGGCTACCGAGCGGGAGGATCACAAGAGACCCAGTACTTC. The chain uses TRBV9 and TRBJ2-5, with 9 bases fitting TRBD2. The CDR3 runs to 17 residues. Germline trimming cut 3 bases from V and 2 bases from J; bases unmatched to any gene: 11. CDR1 and CDR2 (germline): SGDLS, YYNGEE.

A few counts support this clonotype. CDR3 region: CASSYSFPTANTGELFF. Written as DNA, the CDR3 is TGTGCCAGCAGTTATTCCTTCCCGACGGCGAACACCGGGGAGCTGTTTTTT. The V and J genes are TRBV6-5 and TRBJ2-2; no firm D call. There are 17 residues in the CDR3. The ends were cut back, 3 bases at V and 0 bases at J, with 14 bases in the middle. Germline CDR1 is MNHEY and CDR2 is SVGAGI.

This clonotype was observed a handful of times. The chain carries TRBV4-3 and TRBJ2-1; 10 bases are shared with TRBD2. With V trimmed by 4 bases and J by 5 bases, 8 bases remained unmatched. The germline CDR1 and CDR2 sequences are LGHNA and YSLEER. The CDR3 sequence is 16 residues long. The CDR3 is CASSRRAAGGHNEQFF. The CDR3 DNA is TGCGCCAGCAGCCGGCGGGCAGCGGGAGGGCACAATGAGCAGTTCTTC.

This clonotype was recorded many times. V and J are TRBV4-3 and TRBJ2-7; a possible D gene is TRBD2 (5 bases). Germline V gives CDR1 LGHNA, CDR2 YSLEER. V lost 0 bases, J lost 0 bases, and 9 bases lay in between. This CDR3 comprises 15 residues. CDR3 region: CASSQEGDPSYEQYF. The CDR3 DNA reads as TGCGCCAGCAGCCAAGAGGGAGACCCCTCCTACGAGCAGTACTTC.

Many counts were recorded for this clonotype. The rearrangement links TRBV5-1 to TRBJ2-1; D is perhaps TRBD2 (6 bases). There are 14 residues in the CDR3. Germline V gene sequence: CDR1 SGHRS, CDR2 YFSETQ. Trimming cost V 2 bases and J 5 bases, with 11 bases left between them. The DNA for the CDR3 is TGCGCCAGCAGCTTCGCAGGGAGGCACAATGAGCAGTTCTTC. This gives the protein CASSFAGRHNEQFF.

This clonotype came up a few times. A read error may explain this, as a much larger clone is one base away. V is TRBV4-3 and J is TRBJ2-3, with 7 bases matching TRBD2. Trimming cost V 3 bases and J 4 bases; bases outside gene matches: 10. Germline assignment: CDR1 LGHNA and CDR2 YSLEER. The CDR3 totals 16 residues. The CDR3 spells CASSQGEGMASDTQYF. In DNA form, the CDR3 reads TGCGCCAGCAGCCAGGGGGAGGGGATGGCATCAGATACGCAGTATTTT.

On this clonotype: The DNA is left out, because the CDR3 cannot be placed on it with certainty; the CDR3 is given as TCRdb lists it. The V gene is TRBV21-1, the J gene TRBJ2-1; the listed D gene, TRBD2, was not tested against the DNA. TRBV21-1 is a known pseudogene. A total of 16 residues make up the CDR3, ends included. This CDR3 reads CASSKVGGGNDNEQFF.

The sample holds a few counts of this clonotype. The chain combines TRBV2 with TRBJ2-7; D gene ambiguous. In germline, CDR1 is SNHLY, CDR2 FYNNEI. V was cut by 7 bases and J by 3 bases, with 13 bases left in between. The CDR3 is 13 amino acids. CDR3 coding DNA: TGTGCCAGCATCCTAGACCGATTCTACGAGCAGTACTTC. Its translation is CASILDRFYEQYF.

The gene calls are TRBV28 and TRBJ2-5, with 8 positions matching TRBD2. V gave up 7 bases and J gave up 11 bases; unmatched junction bases: 9. CDR1 and CDR2 from the germline V gene are MDHEN and SYDVKM. This CDR3 contains 12 residues. The CDR3 sequence is CASNRRGGKQYF. The CDR3 coding sequence is TGTGCCAGCAATCGCCGGGGGGGCAAGCAGTACTTC. Supplemented by reference TRBV28 and TRBJ2-5, the full variable domain reads DVKVTQSSRYLVKRTGEKVFLECVQDMDHENMFWYRQDPGLGLRLIYFSYDVKMKEKGDIPEGYSVSREKKERFSLILESASTNQTSMYLCASNRRGGKQYFGPGTRLLVL.

This clonotype was counted ten times or more. J is TRBJ2-7 and V is TRBV15; 9 positions match TRBD1. This CDR3 has 18 residues. Trimming cost V 1 base and J 5 bases; bases outside gene matches: 15. Germline V gives CDR1 LNHNV, CDR2 YYDKDF (reference sequence). DNA of the CDR3: TGTGCCACCAGCAGAGGAGTATTGCGGGGGACAGGGCGAGACGAGCAGTACTTC. This translates into CATSRGVLRGTGRDEQYF.

The chain couples TRBV20-1 to TRBJ2-1, with 9 bases aligning to TRBD2. The CDR3 covers 15 residues. V was pared by 1 base and J by 4 bases, with 5 bases of the junction left unmatched. Germline CDR1 DFQATT, CDR2 SNEGSKA (reference sequence). The CDR3 sequence is CSARVRSGRYNEQFF. CDR3 in DNA: TGCAGTGCTAGAGTGAGGAGCGGGAGGTACAATGAGCAGTTCTTC.

The chain carries TRBV11-2 and TRBJ2-1; 7 bases fit TRBD2. After removal of 5 bases from V and 4 bases from J, the junction contained 8 bases not matched to a gene. CDR1 is SGHAT and CDR2 is FQNNGV in the germline V gene. CDR3 size: 15 residues. The DNA of the CDR3 is TGTGCCAGCAGCCCCCTCCTACTAGCGTACAATGAGCAGTTCTTC. It encodes CASSPLLLAYNEQFF.

The chain employs TRBV12-3 or TRBV12-4 and TRBJ2-7; no reliable D call. V dropped 5 bases and J dropped 6 bases, with 8 bases sitting between them. CDR3 length equals 11 residues. Here the CDR3 DNA reads TGTGCCAGCAGTGCCCACTTCGAGCAGTACTTC. This codes for CASSAHFEQYF.